This T cell receptor (beta chain) was recorded in a study of T cells after yellow fever vaccination. The study's findings and limits: The study re-detected most primary-vaccination clones after the booster (about 95% CD4, roughly 85% CD8). The secondary response was weaker, and its peak arrived faster, on day 5 versus 15.

TCRdb passed the 5' RACE reads through MiXCR, listing each CDR3 protein once. Among roughly 500,000 distinct CDR3 sequences listed, 15% to 20% were seen once. The table lists this clonotype with a few counts. Its target is not known. The CDR3 runs to 13 residues. V lost 1 base to trimming and J lost 4 bases, with 7 bases between them. Germline assignment: CDR1 DFQATT and CDR2 SNEGSKA (reference sequence). Source: PBMCs, taken 15 days after the yellow fever booster vaccination. The receptor's source is a man aged 25 to 45 who received the YFV17D yellow fever vaccine. The chain links TRBV20-1 to TRBJ2-2, with D perhaps matching TRBD2 (5 bases). DNA for the CDR3: TGCAGTGCTAGAGGAGGGTCCACCGGGGAGCTGTTTTTT. This encodes CSARGGSTGELFF.